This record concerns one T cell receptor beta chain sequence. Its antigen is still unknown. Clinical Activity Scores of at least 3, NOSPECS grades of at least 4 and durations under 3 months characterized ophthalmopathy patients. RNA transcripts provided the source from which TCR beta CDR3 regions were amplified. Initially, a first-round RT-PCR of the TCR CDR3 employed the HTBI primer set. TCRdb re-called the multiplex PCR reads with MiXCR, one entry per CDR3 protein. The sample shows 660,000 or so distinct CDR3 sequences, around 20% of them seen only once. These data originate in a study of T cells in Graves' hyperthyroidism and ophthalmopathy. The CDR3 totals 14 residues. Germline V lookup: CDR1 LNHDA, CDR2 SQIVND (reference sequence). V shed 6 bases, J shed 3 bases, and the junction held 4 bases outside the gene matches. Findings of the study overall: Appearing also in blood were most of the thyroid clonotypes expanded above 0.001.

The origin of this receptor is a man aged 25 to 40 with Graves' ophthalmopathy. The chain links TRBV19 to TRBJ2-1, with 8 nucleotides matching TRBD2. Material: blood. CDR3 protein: CASRDGTSYNEQFF. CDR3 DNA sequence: TGTGCCAGTAGAGACGGGACTAGCTACAATGAGCAGTTCTTC. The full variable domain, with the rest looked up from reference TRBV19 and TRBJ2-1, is DGGITQSPKYLFRKEGQNVTLSCEQNLNHDAMYWYRQDPGQGLRLIYYSQIVNDFQKGDIAEGYSVSREKKESFPLTVTSAQKNPTAFYLCASRDGTSYNEQFFGPGTRLTVL.